At least ten counts were recorded for the clone carrying this T cell receptor (beta chain). Its antigen is not identified. These data come from a study of T cells in Graves' hyperthyroidism and ophthalmopathy. Authors of the study amplified TCR beta CDR3 regions from RNA transcripts. TCR CDR3 regions were first amplified by RT-PCR with HTBI primers. TCRdb re-derived calls from the multiplex PCR reads in MiXCR, one entry per CDR3 protein. The sample yields around 600,000 distinct CDR3 sequences, over 12% seen once. Study-wide results and caveats: Before onset, by a median of approximately 6.2 months, the model predicted ophthalmopathy.

Trimming cost V 5 bases and J 4 bases, with 11 bases left between them. The CDR3 has 13 residues. Germline CDR1 reads SGHTA; CDR2 reads FQGNSA. The sequencing input was blood. V and J are TRBV7-2 and TRBJ2-5; D unresolved. The sequence derives from a woman under 30 with Graves' ophthalmopathy. In DNA form, the CDR3 reads TGTGCCAGCAGCCTATTCGCGAGAGAGACCCAGTACTTC. Translation gives CASSLFARETQYF. The full variable domain, in which reference TRBV7-2 and TRBJ2-5 provide the parts outside the CDR3, is GAGVSQSPSNKVTEKGKDVELRCDPISGHTALYWYRQSLGQGLEFLIYFQGNSAPDKSGLPSDRFSAERTGGSVSTLTIQRTQQEDSAVYLCASSLFARETQYFGPGTRLLVL.